The 30 T cell receptor beta chains below all came from one sample that was sequenced in a study of T cell changes during pregnancy in multiple sclerosis. Method: immunoSEQ multiplex PCR; TCRdb's copy keeps in-frame clones and lacks some. The table shows 35,000 to 55,000 clones, with about 93% occurring only once. The sample in question was CD8+ T cells from peripheral blood mononuclear cells, obtained after pregnancy. The receptor source for this set is a female donor with multiple sclerosis, enrolled in a pregnancy study.

The chain carries TRBV28 and TRBJ1-2; a possible D gene is TRBD1 (6 bases). The CDR3 is 15 residues long. Germline V gene sequence: CDR1 MDHEN, CDR2 SYDVKM. V dropped 5 bases and J dropped 4 bases, with 17 bases sitting between them. CDR3 nucleotides: TGTGCCAGCAGTCTCTTGAGGACAGACCGCTATGGCTACACCTTC. Translated, it gives CASSLLRTDRYGYTF.

The V gene is TRBV29-1, the J gene TRBJ2-7; D gene uncertain. V was clipped by 4 bases and J by 6 bases, with 16 bases between them. The CDR3 contains 13 residues. Per germline, CDR1 SQVTM and CDR2 ANQGSEA. CDR3 nucleotide sequence: TGCAGCGTTGTAGTTGGGCCTTATCCCGAGCAGTACTTC. This gives the protein CSVVVGPYPEQYF.

This rearrangement joins TRBV7-8 to TRBJ2-5, with D maybe TRBD2 (6 bases). Between the trimmed V and J ends, which lost 1 base and 5 bases, there was a span of 11 bases. This CDR3 has 14 amino acids. CDR1 SGHVS and CDR2 FQNEAQ come from the germline V gene. The CDR3 reads CASSLEGGRETQYF. The CDR3 DNA follows: TGTGCCAGCAGCTTAGAGGGAGGAAGGGAGACCCAGTACTTC.

The gene calls are TRBV7-9 and TRBJ1-3; TRBD1 might be the D (5 bases). The germline V gene has CDR1 SEHNR and CDR2 FQNEAQ (reference sequence). Trimming stripped 4 bases from V and 2 bases from J, with 15 bases between. This CDR3 has 16 amino acids. The CDR3 DNA reads as TGTGCCAGCAGCTCCCCCACGGAGGGGCCTGGAAACACCATATATTTT. It encodes CASSSPTEGPGNTIYF.

J is TRBJ2-3 and V is TRBV14; D remains unclear. Germline CDR1 and CDR2: SGHDN and FVKESK. Trimming took off 4 bases at V and 2 bases at J, with 7 bases between the two ends. The CDR3 covers 13 residues. The CDR3 bases are TGTGCCAGCAGCCCCGTTAACACAGATACGCAGTATTTT. It encodes CASSPVNTDTQYF.

This clone came up once. V and J are TRBV5-4 and TRBJ1-1, with a tentative D call TRBD1 (6 bases). The CDR3 loop spans 17 amino acids. CDR1 and CDR2 from the germline V gene are SGHNT and YYREEE (reference sequence). The germline V and J ends were trimmed by 0 bases and 0 bases, with 15 bases remaining between them. CDR3 region: CASSLAGAGVVNTEAFF. CDR3 nucleotide sequence: TGTGCCAGCAGCTTGGCCGGGGCAGGGGTGGTGAACACTGAAGCTTTCTTT. Based on the CDR3 plus reference TRBV5-4 and TRBJ1-1, the full variable domain is ETGVTQSPTHLIKTRGQQVTLRCSSQSGHNTVSWYQQALGQGPQFIFQYYREEENGRGNFPPRFSGLQFPNYSSELNVNALELDDSALYLCASSLAGAGVVNTEAFFGQGTRLTVV.

The V gene is TRBV19, the J gene TRBJ1-2; tentative D call: TRBD1 (5 bases). Looked up from germline, CDR1 is LNHDA and CDR2 is SQIVND (reference sequence). This CDR3 has 15 amino acids. V lost 3 bases and J lost 0, with 11 bases in between. For the CDR3, the DNA is TGTGCCAGTAGTATTTTTGGACATACTAACTATGGCTACACCTTC. The encoded protein is CASSIFGHTNYGYTF.

The rearrangement uses TRBV4-1 and TRBJ1-2; tentatively, D is TRBD1 (5 bases). Germline CDR1 reads MGHRA; CDR2 reads YSYEKL. CDR3 length equals 17 residues. Trimming removed 0 bases from V and 2 bases from J, with 16 bases in between. The CDR3: CASSQDRAGWGNYGYTF. CDR3 nucleotide sequence: TGCGCCAGCAGCCAAGATAGGGCAGGGTGGGGCAACTATGGCTACACCTTC.

The chain combines TRBV5-1 with TRBJ1-1; D is possibly TRBD1 (5 bases). CDR1 is SGHRS and CDR2 is YFSETQ in the germline V gene. V gave up 0 bases and J gave up 0 bases, with 9 bases separating them. The CDR3 length is 15 residues. In DNA form, the CDR3 reads TGCGCCAGCAGCTTGGACGACAGTGTGAACACTGAAGCTTTCTTT. Protein: CASSLDDSVNTEAFF.

The J gene is TRBJ2-1, the V gene TRBV27, with a possible D match to TRBD1 (5 bases). From germline, CDR1 is MNHEY and CDR2 SMNVEV (reference sequence). This CDR3 comprises 14 residues. Trimming left V 6 bases short and J 4 bases short, with 13 bases between. CDR3 region: CASSPQGPYNEQFF. CDR3 sequence (DNA): TGTGCCAGCAGCCCTCAGGGTCCGTACAATGAGCAGTTCTTC.

The chain couples TRBV2 to TRBJ2-1; 10 positions agree with TRBD1. Germline-derived CDR1 and CDR2 are SNHLY and FYNNEI. The CDR3 has 15 amino acids. J gave up 4 bases and V 6 bases, and 6 bases lay outside the gene matches. The CDR3 coding sequence is TGTGCCAGCAGGAGGGACAGGGGAGAGTACAATGAGCAGTTCTTC. The encoded protein is CASRRDRGEYNEQFF.

The genes are TRBV27 and TRBJ2-5; 9 bases agree with TRBD1. J was trimmed by 5 bases and V by 5 bases; bases with no gene match: 9. Per germline, CDR1 MNHEY and CDR2 SMNVEV (reference sequence). This CDR3 contains 15 residues. CDR3 nucleotides: TGTGCCAGCAGTACACCGGGACAGGGAAGGGAGACCCAGTACTTC. As protein: CASSTPGQGRETQYF.

This sequence joins TRBV2 and TRBJ2-7; D is perhaps TRBD1 (6 bases). Germline V lookup: CDR1 SNHLY, CDR2 FYNNEI. V shed 6 bases and J shed 2 bases, with 17 bases lying between them. This CDR3 is 15 amino acids long. CDR3 in DNA: TGTGCCAGCAGGGGGACAAGAGGGAAGGCCTACGAGCAGTACTTC. Protein: CASRGTRGKAYEQYF. Complete variable domain (other parts from reference TRBV2 and TRBJ2-7): EPEVTQTPSHQVTQMGQEVILRCVPISNHLYFYWYRQILGQKVEFLVSFYNNEISEKSEIFDDQFSVERPDGSNFTLKIRSTKLEDSAMYFCASRGTRGKAYEQYFGPGTRLTVT.

In this sample, this clone turned up once. V gene TRBV28 combines with J gene TRBJ1-5; 9 bases map to TRBD1. The J segment lost 3 bases and the V segment lost 4 bases, leaving 4 bases of the junction unmatched. Germline CDR1 reads MDHEN; CDR2 reads SYDVKM. The CDR3 spans 15 residues. CDR3 protein: CASSSGQGYNQPQHF. Written as DNA, the CDR3 is TGTGCCAGCAGTTCGGGACAGGGCTACAATCAGCCCCAGCATTTT. Looking up the rest from reference TRBV28 and TRBJ1-5 gives the full variable domain: DVKVTQSSRYLVKRTGEKVFLECVQDMDHENMFWYRQDPGLGLRLIYFSYDVKMKEKGDIPEGYSVSREKKERFSLILESASTNQTSMYLCASSSGQGYNQPQHFGDGTRLSIL.

The chain recombines TRBV29-1 with TRBJ2-1, with a weak D call TRBD1 (5 bases). The CDR3 length is 13 residues. In germline, CDR1 is SQVTM, CDR2 ANQGSEA. V was shortened by 7 bases and J by 0 bases, with 10 bases between the two germline ends. Written as DNA, the CDR3 is TGCAGCGCGACAGCCGACTCCTACAATGAGCAGTTCTTC. This codes for CSATADSYNEQFF.

The chain combines TRBV7-2 with TRBJ2-3; D is perhaps TRBD2 (5 bases). CDR1 and CDR2 (germline): SGHTA, FQGNSA. The CDR3 spans 15 residues. Trimming pared 1 base from V and 0 bases from J, leaving 8 bases between. CDR3 in DNA: TGTGCCAGCAGCTTAGGGACTGTAAGCACAGATACGCAGTATTTT. It is translated as CASSLGTVSTDTQYF. Full variable domain (rest looked up from reference TRBV7-2 and TRBJ2-3): GAGVSQSPSNKVTEKGKDVELRCDPISGHTALYWYRQSLGQGLEFLIYFQGNSAPDKSGLPSDRFSAERTGGSVSTLTIQRTQQEDSAVYLCASSLGTVSTDTQYFGPGTRLTVL.

The chain couples TRBV5-1 to TRBJ2-5; D might be TRBD1 (5 bases). The J call may be faulty, since TRBJ2-7 better matches the DNA end. CDR3 length: 13 amino acids. Per the germline V gene, CDR1 is SGHRS and CDR2 is YFSETQ. DNA of the CDR3: TGCGCCAGCAAGACAGACAGATCCTACGAGCAGTACTTC. It codes for CASKTDRSYEQYF.

J is TRBJ1-2 and V is TRBV6-6, with 8 nucleotides matching TRBD1. Trimming at V came to 4 bases and at J to 5 bases, leaving 6 bases not matched to a gene. Per the germline V gene, CDR1 is MNHNY and CDR2 is SVGAGI (reference sequence). The CDR3 length is 14 residues. The chain's CDR3 is CASSSGQEGYGYTF. The CDR3 nucleotides are TGTGCCAGCAGTTCGGGACAGGAGGGGTATGGCTACACCTTC.

The chain couples TRBV19 to TRBJ2-7; tentative D call: TRBD2 (6 bases). Germline lookup yields CDR1 LNHDA and CDR2 SQIVND (reference sequence). CDR3 length equals 14 residues. Trimming shortened V by 7 bases and J by 0 bases, and 13 bases separated the two germline ends. This chain's CDR3 is CASKGGGSSYEQYF. The CDR3 nucleotides read TGTGCCAGTAAGGGAGGAGGGAGCTCCTACGAGCAGTACTTC.

This chain connects TRBV29-1 to TRBJ1-1; no definite D call. Germline V lookup: CDR1 SQVTM, CDR2 ANQGSEA. V gave up 6 bases and J gave up 5 bases, with 10 bases separating them. The CDR3 is made up of 11 amino acids. CDR3 protein: CSVSQATEAFF. In nucleotides, the CDR3 is TGCAGCGTGAGTCAGGCAACTGAAGCTTTCTTT.

The chain joins TRBV6-6 to TRBJ2-5; TRBD2 matches at 15 bases. The CDR3 spans 16 residues. The germline CDR1 and CDR2 sequences are MNHNY and SVGAGI (reference sequence). V gave up 5 bases and J gave up 1 base; unmatched junction bases: 2. The CDR3 here is CASSAGLAGGQETQYF. The DNA of the CDR3 is TGTGCCAGCAGTGCGGGACTAGCGGGGGGCCAAGAGACCCAGTACTTC.

The chain carries TRBV7-9 and TRBJ1-1; TRBD1 is a possible D gene (5 bases). Germline CDR1 reads SEHNR; CDR2 reads FQNEAQ (reference sequence). V lost 3 bases, J lost 7 bases, and 12 bases lay in between. The CDR3 is 13 residues long. CDR3 sequence: CASSLGRANEAFF. DNA of the CDR3: TGTGCCAGCAGCTTGGGCAGGGCGAATGAAGCTTTCTTT.

The rearrangement joins TRBV7-9 to TRBJ2-1; 12 bases align to TRBD2. The CDR3 sequence is 17 residues long. The germline gives CDR1 SEHNR, CDR2 FQNEAQ (reference sequence). With 6 bases clipped from V and 4 bases from J, the junction kept 10 bases outside the gene matches. CDR3 nucleotides: TGTGCCAGCAGTAGGACTAGCGGGAAGGTCTATTACAATGAGCAGTTCTTC. This encodes CASSRTSGKVYYNEQFF.

J is TRBJ2-7 and V is TRBV9, with 8 bases aligning to TRBD1. The V gene's germline CDR1 is SGDLS and CDR2 YYNGEE. The CDR3 is made up of 13 amino acids. J gave up 6 bases and V 0 bases, and 2 bases lay outside the gene matches. CDR3 sequence (DNA): TGTGCCAGCAGCGTAGTTACAGGGGGCGAGCAGTACTTC. Its translation: CASSVVTGGEQYF.

This clone was detected only once. The chain links TRBV5-1 to TRBJ2-5; TRBD1 is a possible D gene (6 bases). The germline V gene encodes CDR1 SGHRS and CDR2 YFSETQ. Trimming stripped 0 bases from V and 0 bases from J, with 12 bases between. This CDR3 is 16 amino acids long. The CDR3 loop is CASSLAGDTYQETQYF. The DNA for the CDR3 is TGCGCCAGCAGCTTGGCCGGGGACACCTACCAAGAGACCCAGTACTTC.

This clone was recorded a few times. This chain joins TRBV7-9 and TRBJ1-2, with no clear D. This CDR3 is 16 amino acids long. Germline CDR1 and CDR2: SEHNR and FQNEAQ (reference sequence). V was trimmed by 0 bases and J by 12 bases, leaving 23 bases between them. CDR3 protein: CASSLAGPSGYRADTF. In DNA form, the CDR3 reads TGTGCCAGCAGCTTAGCGGGCCCTTCAGGCTATCGCGCCGACACCTTC.

J is TRBJ1-1 and V is TRBV5-1; 10 bases are shared with TRBD1. Germline trimming cut 4 bases from V and 0 bases from J; bases unmatched to any gene: 12. This CDR3 has 18 amino acids. Germline CDR1 SGHRS, CDR2 YFSETQ. CDR3 amino acids: CASSLQGTGVAMNTEAFF. DNA of the CDR3: TGCGCCAGCAGCCTCCAAGGGACAGGGGTTGCCATGAACACTGAAGCTTTCTTT.

The chain recombines TRBV19 with TRBJ2-1; no firm D call. Germline V CDR1 and CDR2: LNHDA, SQIVND (reference sequence). The CDR3 has 13 residues. Trimming pared 2 bases from V and 9 bases from J, leaving 11 bases between. CDR3 nucleotides: TGTGCCAGTAGTATAAGGTCGGGTACTGAGCAGTTCTTC. This codes for CASSIRSGTEQFF.

The rearrangement links TRBV4-1 to TRBJ2-7; maybe TRBD2 (5 bases). The CDR3 has 15 amino acids. Germline V gene data show CDR1 as MGHRA and CDR2 as YSYEKL. Trimming cost V 0 bases and J 0 bases, with 9 bases left between them. The CDR3 loop reads CASSQDPGSSYEQYF. The DNA of the CDR3 is TGCGCCAGCAGCCAAGATCCGGGAAGCTCCTACGAGCAGTACTTC.

The rearrangement uses TRBV28 and TRBJ2-3; 7 nucleotides line up with TRBD2. The CDR3 totals 15 residues. V lost 3 bases, J lost 3 bases, and 6 bases stayed unmatched. Germline CDR1 and CDR2: MDHEN and SYDVKM. In DNA form, the CDR3 reads TGTGCCAGCAGTTTCAGGACTAGTTGGACAGATACGCAGTATTTT. This codes for CASSFRTSWTDTQYF.